These 14 T cell receptor beta chains share one sample of origin, sequenced in a study of blood T cells in healthy people across ages. Alongside a J-beta primer mix, a sample-barcoded 5' primer served in a second PCR lasting roughly 7 to 11 cycles. TCRdb analysed the 5' RACE reads with MiXCR anew, one entry per CDR3 protein. The repertoire holds 790,000 or so distinct CDR3 sequences, with 56% as singletons. The sequenced sample was blood. The receptors here all came from a middle-aged man in good health.

The chain recombines TRBV9 with TRBJ2-1; D not certain. V lost 2 bases, J lost 5 bases, and 11 bases lay in between. In germline, CDR1 is SGDLS, CDR2 YYNGEE. The length of the CDR3 is 14 residues. CDR3 loop: CASSVTEPNNEQFF. CDR3 in DNA: TGTGCCAGCAGCGTCACTGAGCCTAACAATGAGCAGTTCTTC.

In its sample, this clonotype was seen a few times. This sequence joins TRBV6-5 and TRBJ2-7; 7 bases fit TRBD1. V shed 6 bases and J 0 bases; nucleotides not matched to a gene: 8. The CDR3 sequence is 15 residues long. Per germline, CDR1 MNHEY and CDR2 SVGAGI. The CDR3 bases are TGTGCCAGCAGGACCGGGACAGCGAGCTCCTACGAGCAGTACTTC. Protein: CASRTGTASSYEQYF.

The J gene is TRBJ1-2, the V gene TRBV6-1, with D unclear. The CDR3 totals 15 residues. CDR1 is MNHNS and CDR2 is SASEGT in the germline V gene. Trimming took 5 bases from V and 2 from J, leaving 15 bases between them. CDR3 protein: CASSSSGRQNYGYTF. For the CDR3, the DNA is TGTGCCAGCAGTTCCAGTGGTCGGCAGAACTATGGCTACACCTTC.

This clonotype was recorded a few times. The rearrangement joins TRBV20-1 to TRBJ2-1; 9 nucleotides match TRBD2. This CDR3 comprises 16 residues. The V gene end was trimmed by 3 bases and the J gene end by 13 bases; junction bases not matched to a gene: 19. CDR1 is DFQATT, CDR2 SNEGSKA, per germline (reference sequence). CDR3 region: CSASEGRGAGGELQFF. The CDR3 DNA reads as TGCAGTGCTAGTGAAGGCCGTGGAGCGGGGGGCGAGCTACAGTTCTTC.

This clonotype showed up many times. CDR3 region: CASSLSVQETQYF. CDR3 DNA: TGTGCCAGCAGCTTATCGGTGCAAGAGACCCAGTACTTC. The chain is built from TRBV7-2 and TRBJ2-5; D gene ambiguous. CDR1 and CDR2 (germline): SGHTA, FQGNSA. V shed 2 bases and J shed 2 bases, with 6 bases lying between them. The CDR3 spans 13 residues.

To note about this clonotype: A much larger clonotype is one base distant, so this may be a read error. The chain recombines TRBV7-9 with TRBJ2-7; D gene ambiguous. V lost 3 bases and J 3 bases, leaving 6 bases between the germline ends. CDR1 and CDR2 (germline): SEHNR, FQNEAQ (reference sequence). This CDR3 has 12 residues. The CDR3 DNA reads TGTGCCAGCAGCTTTGACTTCTACGAGCAGTACTTC. Translated, it gives CASSFDFYEQYF.

This rearrangement joins TRBV12-3 or TRBV12-4 to TRBJ1-4; D unresolved. CDR3 length: 12 amino acids. The V and J ends lost 6 bases and 5 bases respectively, with 7 bases between them. In DNA form, the CDR3 reads TGTGCCAGCAGCAGACTAAATGAAAAACTGTTTTTT. Amino acids: CASSRLNEKLFF.

Comment on this clonotype: This could be a read error, since a much larger clone is one nucleotide away. V usage is TRBV20-1 and J usage is TRBJ2-5, with 7 nucleotides matching TRBD2. Losses at the gene ends were 4 bases for V and 4 bases for J; bases not matched to a gene: 6. The CDR3 runs 13 residues. In germline, CDR1 is DFQATT, CDR2 SNEGSKA (reference sequence). The CDR3 nucleotides read TGCAGTGCTACGGGACTACAAGGAGAGACCCAGTACTTC. It encodes CSATGLQGETQYF.

This clonotype occurred a few times. The chain carries TRBV7-2 and TRBJ2-1; 7 bases align to TRBD1. Germline-derived CDR1 and CDR2 are SGHTA and FQGNSA. This CDR3 region has 15 residues. The ends lost 8 bases at V and 4 bases at J; junction bases unmatched: 11. The CDR3 is CASGIGTEFYNEQFF. The CDR3 bases are TGTGCCAGCGGGATTGGGACAGAATTTTACAATGAGCAGTTCTTC.

The gene calls are TRBV7-2 and TRBJ2-5; 7 nucleotides align to TRBD1. Germline lookup yields CDR1 SGHTA and CDR2 FQGNSA. Trimming cost V 4 bases and J 4 bases; bases outside gene matches: 9. This CDR3 is 15 amino acids long. The CDR3 nucleotides read TGTGCCAGCAGCTACCAGACAGGGACCGGAGAGACCCAGTACTTC. Its translation: CASSYQTGTGETQYF.

This sequence joins TRBV27 and TRBJ1-6; D uncertain. V lost 0 bases to trimming and J lost 14 bases, with 14 bases between them. The CDR3 totals 14 residues. Germline values: CDR1 MNHEY, CDR2 SMNVEV (reference sequence). As DNA, the CDR3 is TGTGCCAGCAGTTTATCGAATGGCGGAGGGACCCTCCACTTT. Protein sequence: CASSLSNGGGTLHF.

The rearrangement uses TRBV20-1 and TRBJ2-4; D is perhaps TRBD1 or TRBD2 (7 bases each). V was cut by 3 bases and J by 14 bases, with 14 bases left in between. From germline, CDR1 is DFQATT and CDR2 SNEGSKA (reference sequence). The CDR3 sequence is 11 residues long. CDR3 in amino acids: CSARGAGGEYF. DNA of the CDR3: TGCAGTGCTAGGGGTGCAGGGGGGGAGTACTTC.

The J gene is TRBJ2-7, the V gene TRBV5-6, with D possibly being TRBD1 (5 bases). There are 17 residues in the CDR3. With 5 bases removed from V and 4 bases from J, the gap between germline ends came to 25 bases. In germline, CDR1 is SGHDT, CDR2 YYEEEE. CDR3 loop: CASSYGPPPGIMYEQYF. As DNA, the CDR3 is TGTGCCAGCAGTTACGGGCCCCCTCCAGGGATCATGTACGAGCAGTACTTC.

This clonotype appeared a few times. This sequence joins TRBV29-1 and TRBJ2-1; the D call may be TRBD1 or TRBD2 (6 bases each). The CDR3 totals 15 residues. Germline V gene data show CDR1 as SQVTM and CDR2 as ANQGSEA. The CDR3, as DNA: TGCAGTGGGTGGGGGGCGCTTGGGATTCGGCATGAGCAGTTCTTC. It translates to CSGWGALGIRHEQFF.